The 9 T cell receptor beta chains in this list originate from one sample, sequenced in a study of blood T cell repertoires in COVID-19. Using immunoSEQ multiplex PCR, the repertoire was profiled, and TCRdb retains in-frame clones only, with some absent. The data hold almost 350,000 clones, with over 85% observed a single time. The sequencing sample was made of peripheral blood. The receptors here all came from a woman in her sixties or seventies with COVID-19, enrolled during active disease.

The V call is TRBV7-8, the J call TRBJ1-5; TRBD1 aligns across 7 bases. Germline assignment: CDR1 SGHVS and CDR2 FQNEAQ. With V trimmed by 4 bases and J by 0 bases, 3 bases remained unmatched. The length of the CDR3 is 15 residues. The CDR3 DNA reads as TGTGCCAGCAGCTGGGGGACAGATAGCAATCAGCCCCAGCATTTT. It translates to CASSWGTDSNQPQHF.

The V call is TRBV7-3, the J call TRBJ2-3, with a tentative D call TRBD1 (5 bases). Trimming removed 4 bases at V and 8 bases at J, with 16 bases between. This CDR3 has 14 residues. Per the germline V gene, CDR1 is SGHTA and CDR2 is FQGTGA. The CDR3 here is CASSSQGLERTQYF. CDR3 sequence (DNA): TGTGCCAGCAGCTCTCAGGGATTGGAGCGTACGCAGTATTTT.

A few counts support this clone. The CDR3 nucleotides are TGTGCCAGCACCGAACACAGGGTGGAGACCCAGTACTTC. It encodes CASTEHRVETQYF. The chain uses TRBV2 and TRBJ2-5; D is possibly TRBD1 (6 bases). V was shortened by 7 bases and J by 5 bases, with 14 bases between the two germline ends. The CDR3 sequence is 13 residues long. Germline CDR1 SNHLY, CDR2 FYNNEI.

The V and J genes are TRBV27 and TRBJ1-5, with 9 bases aligning to TRBD1. V lost 4 bases and J lost 6; bases outside the gene matches: 4. The CDR3 sequence is 14 residues long. Germline V gives CDR1 MNHEY, CDR2 SMNVEV (reference sequence). CDR3 DNA: TGTGCCAGCAGTTCACCGACAGGGGGTCAGCCCCAGCATTTT. It yields the protein CASSSPTGGQPQHF.

V is TRBV6-4 and J is TRBJ1-2, with 10 bases lining up with TRBD1. Germline loops: CDR1 MRHNA, CDR2 SNTAGT. The CDR3 length is 17 residues. V lost 2 bases, J lost 8 bases, and 14 bases stayed unmatched. As DNA, the CDR3 is TGTGCCAGCAGTGACCCGCCTCAGGACAGGGGGTCATGGGGCTACACCTTC. It yields the protein CASSDPPQDRGSWGYTF.

Only one count was recorded for this clone. The rearrangement links TRBV5-1 to TRBJ2-5, with 7 bases lining up with TRBD2. The CDR3 spans 17 residues. The junction had 11 bases not matched to a gene; V was cut back by 3 bases and J by 0 bases. CDR1 and CDR2 from the germline V gene are SGHRS and YFSETQ. DNA of the CDR3: TGCGCCAGCAGCTGGATGAGCAGCGGGGAAAACCAAGAGACCCAGTACTTC. It codes for CASSWMSSGENQETQYF.

This chain uses TRBV5-4 with TRBJ1-2, with a possible D match to TRBD1 (5 bases). This CDR3 spans 15 amino acids. V was shortened by 4 bases and J by 2 bases, with 15 bases between the two germline ends. Germline V gives CDR1 SGHNT, CDR2 YYREEE (reference sequence). CDR3 sequence reads: CASSPEGGGNYGYTF. The CDR3, as DNA: TGTGCCAGCAGCCCCGAGGGCGGGGGAAACTATGGCTACACCTTC.

The chain recombines TRBV7-9 with TRBJ2-7; 9 bases are a match to TRBD1. Trimming at V came to 5 bases and at J to 2 bases, leaving 7 bases not matched to a gene. Germline V gene data show CDR1 as SEHNR and CDR2 as FQNEAQ (reference sequence). The CDR3 length is 15 residues. The CDR3 nucleotides read TGTGCCAGCAGCGCGGGACAGGGTAGCCCCTACGAGCAGTACTTC. This codes for CASSAGQGSPYEQYF.

The rearrangement uses TRBV7-8 and TRBJ2-5; 7 positions agree with TRBD1. The CDR3 has 17 residues. V was pared by 6 bases and J by 4 bases, with 17 bases of the junction left unmatched. CDR1 is SGHVS, CDR2 FQNEAQ, per germline. This chain's CDR3 is CASSYGQALPPRETQYF. CDR3 nucleotides: TGTGCCAGCAGTTACGGACAGGCACTTCCACCCCGAGAGACCCAGTACTTC.